This T cell receptor beta chain was documented in a study of CD8 T cells in ankylosing spondylitis. General study points: Prior work had noted some motif variants in reactive arthritis blood and synovial fluid. Apparently characteristic of ankylosing spondylitis blood was a TCR beta motif (fewer than ten highly homologous variants).

TCRdb reprocessed the 5' RACE reads via MiXCR and lists one record per CDR3 protein. Of fewer than 550,000 distinct CDR3 sequences listed, about 5% are singletons. This clonotype was counted ten times or more. Its antigen remains unidentified. Germline lookup yields CDR1 MDHEN and CDR2 SYDVKM. V was cut by 5 bases and J by 5 bases, with 18 bases left in between. The CDR3 runs to 15 residues. The V call is TRBV28, the J call TRBJ2-5; D uncertain. This receptor was obtained from a male donor with ankylosing spondylitis. The source material was blood, either unsorted or a sorted T cell fraction (not recorded which). The DNA for the CDR3 is TGTGCCAGCAGTCCCACACTCACGCCCCGGGAGACCCAGTACTTC. Translating it yields CASSPTLTPRETQYF.